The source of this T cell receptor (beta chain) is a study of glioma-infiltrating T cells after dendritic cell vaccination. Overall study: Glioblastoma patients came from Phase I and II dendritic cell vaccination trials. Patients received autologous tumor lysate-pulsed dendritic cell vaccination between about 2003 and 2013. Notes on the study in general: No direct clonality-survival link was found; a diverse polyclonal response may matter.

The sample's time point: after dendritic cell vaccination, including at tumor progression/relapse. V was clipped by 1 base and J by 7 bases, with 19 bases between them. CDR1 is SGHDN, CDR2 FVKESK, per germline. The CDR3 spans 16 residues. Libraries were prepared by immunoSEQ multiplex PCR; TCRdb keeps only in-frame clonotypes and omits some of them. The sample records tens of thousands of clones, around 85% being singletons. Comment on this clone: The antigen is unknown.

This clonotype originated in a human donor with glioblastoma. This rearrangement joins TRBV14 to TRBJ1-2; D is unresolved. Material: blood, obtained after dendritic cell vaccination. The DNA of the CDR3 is TGTGCCAGCAGCCAAGGCCCGCGTCAGACATTCTTTGGCTACACCTTC. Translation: CASSQGPRQTFFGYTF.